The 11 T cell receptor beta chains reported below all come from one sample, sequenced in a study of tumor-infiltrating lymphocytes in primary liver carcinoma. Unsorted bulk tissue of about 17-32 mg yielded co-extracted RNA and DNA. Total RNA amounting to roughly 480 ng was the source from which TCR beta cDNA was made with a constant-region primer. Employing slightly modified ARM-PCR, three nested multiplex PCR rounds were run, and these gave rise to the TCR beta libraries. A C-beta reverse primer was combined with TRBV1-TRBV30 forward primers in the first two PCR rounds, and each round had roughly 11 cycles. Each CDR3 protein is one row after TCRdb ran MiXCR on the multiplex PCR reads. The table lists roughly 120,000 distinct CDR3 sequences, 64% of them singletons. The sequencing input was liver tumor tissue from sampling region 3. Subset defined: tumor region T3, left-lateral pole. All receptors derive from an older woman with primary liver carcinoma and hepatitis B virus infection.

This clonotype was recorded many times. This chain's CDR3 is CASRRQETYEQYF. In nucleotides, the CDR3 is TGCGCCAGCAGACGACAGGAGACCTACGAGCAGTACTTC. The V gene is TRBV5-1, the J gene TRBJ2-7, with TRBD1 as a possible D gene (6 bases). Looked up from germline, CDR1 is SGHRS and CDR2 is YFSETQ. V was trimmed by 5 bases and J by 2 bases, leaving 11 bases between them. This CDR3 is built from 13 residues.

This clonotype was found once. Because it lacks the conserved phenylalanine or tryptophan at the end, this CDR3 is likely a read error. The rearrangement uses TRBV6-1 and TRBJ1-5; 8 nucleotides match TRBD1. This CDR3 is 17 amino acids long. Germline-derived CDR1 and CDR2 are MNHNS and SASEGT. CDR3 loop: CASSDRGTRDRYQPQHS. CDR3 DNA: TGTGCCAGTAGTGATCGCGGGACCCGGGACAGGTATCAGCCCCAGCATTCT.

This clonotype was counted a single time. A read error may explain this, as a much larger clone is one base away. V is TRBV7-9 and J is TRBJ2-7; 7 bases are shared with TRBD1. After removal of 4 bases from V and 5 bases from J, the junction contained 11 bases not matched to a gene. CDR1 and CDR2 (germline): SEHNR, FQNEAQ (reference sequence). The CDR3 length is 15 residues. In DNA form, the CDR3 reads TGTGCCAGCAGCTCCTCGAACAGGGGTACCAACGAGCAGTACTTC. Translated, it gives CASSSSNRGTNEQYF.

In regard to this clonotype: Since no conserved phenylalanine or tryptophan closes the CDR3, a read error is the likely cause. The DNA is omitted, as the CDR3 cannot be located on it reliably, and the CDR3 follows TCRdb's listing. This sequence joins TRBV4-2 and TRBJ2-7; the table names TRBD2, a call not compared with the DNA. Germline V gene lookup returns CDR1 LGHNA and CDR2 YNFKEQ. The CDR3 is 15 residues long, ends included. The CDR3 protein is CASSLGLAGANEHYS.

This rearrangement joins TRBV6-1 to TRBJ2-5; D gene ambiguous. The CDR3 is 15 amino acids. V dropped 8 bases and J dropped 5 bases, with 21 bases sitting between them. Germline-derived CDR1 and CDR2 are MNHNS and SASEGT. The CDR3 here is CASGRTEHLSETQYF. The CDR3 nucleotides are TGTGCCAGCGGTCGTACGGAACACCTCTCCGAGACCCAGTACTTC.

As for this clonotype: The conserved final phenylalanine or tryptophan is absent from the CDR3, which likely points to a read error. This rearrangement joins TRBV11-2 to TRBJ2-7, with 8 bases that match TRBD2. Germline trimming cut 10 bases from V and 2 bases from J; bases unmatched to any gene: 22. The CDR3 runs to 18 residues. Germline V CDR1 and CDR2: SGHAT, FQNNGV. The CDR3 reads CANGLDWVSLAGPYEQYS. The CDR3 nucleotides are TGTGCCAACGGCTTAGATTGGGTCAGTCTAGCGGGTCCCTACGAGCAGTACTCC.

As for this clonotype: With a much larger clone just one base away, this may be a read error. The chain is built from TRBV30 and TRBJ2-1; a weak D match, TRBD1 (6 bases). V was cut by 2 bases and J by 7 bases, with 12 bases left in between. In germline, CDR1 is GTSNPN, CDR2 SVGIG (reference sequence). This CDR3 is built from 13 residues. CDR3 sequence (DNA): TGTGCCTGGAGTATACACAGGGAAAATGAGCAGTTCTTC. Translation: CAWSIHRENEQFF.

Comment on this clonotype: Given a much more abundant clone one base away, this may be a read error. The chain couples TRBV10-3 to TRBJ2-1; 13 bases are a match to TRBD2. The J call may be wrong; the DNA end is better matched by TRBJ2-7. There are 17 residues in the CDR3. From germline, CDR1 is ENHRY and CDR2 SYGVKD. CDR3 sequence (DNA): TGTGCCATCAGTGATACTAGCGGGAGGGCCTCCTACAATGAGCAGTACTTC. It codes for CAISDTSGRASYNEQYF.

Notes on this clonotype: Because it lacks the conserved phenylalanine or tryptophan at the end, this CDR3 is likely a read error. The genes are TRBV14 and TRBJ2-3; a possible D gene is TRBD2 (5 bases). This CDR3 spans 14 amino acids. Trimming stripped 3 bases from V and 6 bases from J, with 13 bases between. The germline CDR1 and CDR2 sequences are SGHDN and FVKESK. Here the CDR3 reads CASSHDLLADTQYS. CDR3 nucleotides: TGTGCCAGCAGCCATGATCTCTTAGCGGATACGCAGTATTCT.

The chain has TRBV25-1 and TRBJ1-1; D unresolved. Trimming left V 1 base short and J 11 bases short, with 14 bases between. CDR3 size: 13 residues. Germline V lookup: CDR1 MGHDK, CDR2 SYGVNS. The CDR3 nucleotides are TGTGCCAGCAGTGAATCGGGCCGATCTAGGGCTTTCTTT. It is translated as CASSESGRSRAFF.

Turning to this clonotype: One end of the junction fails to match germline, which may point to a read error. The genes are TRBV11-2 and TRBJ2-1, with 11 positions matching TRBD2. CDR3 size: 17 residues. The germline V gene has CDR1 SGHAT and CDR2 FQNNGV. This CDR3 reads CASSLDLVAGGSNEQFF. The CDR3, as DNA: TGCGCCAGCAGCTTAGATCTGGTAGCGGGAGGGTCGAATGAGCAGTTCTTC.